The 30 T cell receptor beta chains reported below all come from one sample, sequenced in a study of T cell responses to AZD1222 COVID-19 vaccine (dated by TCRdb to the early 2020s). Library preparation used the immunoSEQ multiplex PCR assay. The table was pulled from immuneACCESS by TCRdb, which kept in-frame rearrangements only. Such tables lose some clones; where checked, under half of the loss comes from unresolved V genes, and the rest has no known cause. Here the sample has about 160,000 clones; under 95% occur a single time. The ten largest clones take up 4.4% of the sample. This specimen's time point label, per the study, means: baseline before first vaccination. Specimen: peripheral blood, collected on day 0 of AZD1222 vaccination. These TCRs come from an adult in good health.

The V call is TRBV19, the J call TRBJ1-6, with D possibly TRBD1 on 6 matching bases. V was trimmed by 7 bases and J by 7 bases, leaving 14 bases between them. This CDR3 region has 14 residues. The germline gives CDR1 LNHDA, CDR2 SQIVND (reference sequence). CDR3 protein: CASTRTVPNSPLHF. The CDR3 nucleotides are TGTGCCAGTACCAGGACAGTTCCCAATTCACCCCTCCACTTT.

V is TRBV7-3 and J is TRBJ1-5, with 12 bases fitting TRBD1. Germline CDR1 reads SGHTA; CDR2 reads FQGTGA. CDR3 length equals 19 residues. V trimming: 6 bases; J trimming: 1 base; junction bases outside the gene matches: 13. CDR3 amino acids: CASSEIRDRGPWSNQPQHF. The DNA for the CDR3 is TGTGCCAGCAGTGAAATTCGGGACAGGGGGCCTTGGAGCAATCAGCCCCAGCATTTT.

Regarding this clone: The same CDR3 also results from other DNA sequences found in this sample. The CDR3 DNA sequence: TGCAGCGTTGAAGGACAGGGGTGGAAAAACTATGGCTACACCTTC. Translation gives CSVEGQGWKNYGYTF. This sequence joins TRBV29-1 and TRBJ1-2; 8 positions match TRBD1. The ends lost 1 base at V and 2 bases at J; junction bases unmatched: 6. This CDR3 has 15 residues. The germline V gene encodes CDR1 SQVTM and CDR2 ANQGSEA.

The chain combines TRBV6-2 or TRBV6-3 with TRBJ2-1; D gene unclear. Germline V gives CDR1 MNHEY, CDR2 SVGEGT. V was cut by 5 bases and J by 0 bases, with 17 bases left in between. This CDR3 has 17 amino acids. CDR3 amino acids: CASSPPAGAPSYNEQFF. The DNA of the CDR3 is TGTGCCAGCAGTCCCCCCGCCGGCGCCCCCTCCTACAATGAGCAGTTCTTC.

This clone appeared once. The V call is TRBV10-3, the J call TRBJ1-6; D remains unclear. The V gene's germline CDR1 is ENHRY and CDR2 SYGVKD. Trimming cost V 6 bases and J 8 bases, with 11 bases left between them. This CDR3 has 13 amino acids. CDR3 amino acids: CAISDRVDSPLHF. The CDR3, as DNA: TGTGCCATCAGCGATCGGGTGGATTCACCCCTCCACTTT.

This clone occurred once. The V gene is TRBV29-1, the J gene TRBJ2-1; D is perhaps TRBD2 (6 bases). V lost 3 bases and J lost 8, with 11 bases in between. Germline assignment: CDR1 SQVTM and CDR2 ANQGSEA. The CDR3 length is 12 residues. The CDR3 DNA follows: TGCAGCGTTGATTTCCAGCGGGATGAGCAGTTCTTC. Translating it yields CSVDFQRDEQFF.

The chain couples TRBV19 to TRBJ2-7; D may correspond to TRBD1 or TRBD2 (5 bases each). The CDR3 length is 15 residues. Germline CDR1 and CDR2: LNHDA and SQIVND (reference sequence). The ends were cut back, 6 bases at V and 5 bases at J, with 20 bases in the middle. CDR3 amino acids: CASRIMGTETHEQYF. The CDR3 coding sequence is TGTGCCAGTAGGATAATGGGGACGGAGACCCACGAGCAGTACTTC.

The V gene is TRBV19, the J gene TRBJ2-3; 14 bases are shared with TRBD2. In germline, CDR1 is LNHDA, CDR2 SQIVND (reference sequence). This CDR3 comprises 16 residues. V lost 5 bases to trimming and J lost 4 bases; unmatched junction nucleotides: 5. The CDR3 nucleotides read TGTGCCAGTAGTGGGGGACTAGCGGGAGACTCAGATACGCAGTATTTT. Protein product: CASSGGLAGDSDTQYF.

The rearrangement uses TRBV6-4 and TRBJ1-5, with 8 bases matching TRBD1. Germline-derived CDR1 and CDR2 are MRHNA and SNTAGT. Unmatched junction bases numbered 3, after V lost 3 bases and J lost 5 bases. CDR3 length equals 14 residues. The CDR3 DNA reads as TGTGCCAGCAGTGAATCAGGGGGCCATCAGCCCCAGCATTTT. Its translation: CASSESGGHQPQHF.

This clone was picked up one time. The chain employs TRBV7-9 and TRBJ2-1; D is possibly TRBD2 (6 bases). From germline, CDR1 is SEHNR and CDR2 FQNEAQ (reference sequence). The V end was cut by 5 bases, the J end by 8 bases, with 16 bases between. This CDR3 is 14 amino acids long. CDR3 coding DNA: TGTGCCAGCAGCCCCGAGGGACTCCACTATGAGCAGTTCTTC. Amino acids: CASSPEGLHYEQFF.

The chain employs TRBV6-5 and TRBJ2-7; D not certain. Germline V lookup: CDR1 MNHEY, CDR2 SVGAGI. The length of the CDR3 is 14 residues. Trimming took 0 bases from V and 0 from J, leaving 6 bases between them. The CDR3 protein is CASSYSSDSYEQYF. The CDR3 nucleotides are TGTGCCAGCAGTTACTCCTCCGACTCCTACGAGCAGTACTTC.

The chain carries TRBV27 and TRBJ2-7; D remains ambiguous. This CDR3 has 12 amino acids. Germline assignment: CDR1 MNHEY and CDR2 SMNVEV (reference sequence). V was clipped by 4 bases and J by 0 bases, with 4 bases between them. The CDR3 region is CASSSNSYEQYF. Here the CDR3 DNA reads TGTGCCAGCAGTTCAAACTCCTACGAGCAGTACTTC.

The chain recombines TRBV29-1 with TRBJ2-7; 10 bases match TRBD1. Germline V gives CDR1 SQVTM, CDR2 ANQGSEA. This CDR3 contains 14 residues. CDR3 amino acids: CSVKPGQGSYEQYF. Here the CDR3 DNA reads TGCAGTGTTAAACCGGGACAGGGGTCCTACGAGCAGTACTTC.

Here the CDR3 reads CASSPVAKNSGPRTDTQYF. CDR3 DNA sequence: TGCGCCAGCAGCCCCGTGGCCAAGAATAGCGGGCCACGCACAGATACGCAGTATTTT. The chain couples TRBV5-1 to TRBJ2-3, with 7 bases that match TRBD2. Germline CDR1 and CDR2: SGHRS and YFSETQ. The CDR3 runs to 19 residues. The ends lost 4 bases at V and 1 base at J; junction bases unmatched: 18.

This chain connects TRBV11-3 to TRBJ2-7, with D possibly being TRBD1 or TRBD2 (5 bases each). Germline CDR1 and CDR2: SGHNT and YENEEA. Trimming took off 5 bases at V and 7 bases at J, with 18 bases between the two ends. The length of the CDR3 is 14 residues. CDR3 bases: TGTGCCAGCAGCCCCCCCTGGGACCCGGAAGAGCAGTACTTC. This gives the protein CASSPPWDPEEQYF.

This chain connects TRBV6-5 to TRBJ1-2, with D unclear. This CDR3 has 13 amino acids. The V gene lost 6 bases and the J gene lost 0 bases, with 8 bases spanning the gap. CDR1 and CDR2 (germline): MNHEY, SVGAGI. Here the CDR3 DNA reads TGTGCCAGCAGCCCCATGTCTAACTATGGCTACACCTTC. Residues: CASSPMSNYGYTF.

This clone was observed a few times. The sample holds other DNA sequences that translate to the same CDR3. This CDR3 is CASSESLGQPQHF. CDR3 DNA sequence: TGCGCCAGCAGTGAGTCTTTGGGTCAGCCCCAGCATTTT. V gene TRBV10-1 combines with J gene TRBJ1-5; D is ambiguous. V lost 0 bases to trimming and J lost 6 bases, with 6 bases between them. Germline V gene sequence: CDR1 WNHNN, CDR2 SYGVQD (reference sequence). The CDR3 is 13 residues long.

The V gene is TRBV5-6, the J gene TRBJ2-1, with D hard to call. Germline CDR1 reads SGHDT; CDR2 reads YYEEEE. The CDR3 contains 11 residues. V was cut by 5 bases and J by 9 bases, with 9 bases left in between. The CDR3 here is CASRGYGEQFF. In nucleotides, the CDR3 is TGTGCCAGCAGGGGGTACGGTGAGCAGTTCTTC.

This chain's CDR3 is CASSPLDSAGYEQYF. The CDR3 coding sequence is TGTGCCAGCAGCCCATTGGACTCGGCCGGATACGAGCAGTACTTC. The chain recombines TRBV14 with TRBJ2-7; a possible D gene is TRBD2 (5 bases). The V end lost 4 bases, the J end lost 4 bases, and 17 bases lay between the germline ends. The CDR3 totals 15 residues. Germline V gene lookup returns CDR1 SGHDN and CDR2 FVKESK.

The rearrangement uses TRBV28 and TRBJ2-3; no firm D call. Trimming left V 3 bases short and J 6 bases short, with 19 bases between. The V gene's germline CDR1 is MDHEN and CDR2 SYDVKM. This CDR3 spans 16 amino acids. The CDR3 reads CASSFQRLSPPDTQYF. CDR3 sequence (DNA): TGTGCCAGCAGTTTCCAGAGGCTGTCCCCACCTGATACGCAGTATTTT.

This chain connects TRBV10-3 to TRBJ1-5; tentatively, D is TRBD1 (6 bases). V was shortened by 4 bases and J by 7 bases, with 11 bases between the two germline ends. Germline V gene data show CDR1 as ENHRY and CDR2 as SYGVKD. The CDR3 loop spans 13 amino acids. CDR3 bases: TGTGCCATCAGTGCCATCAGGGGCCAGCCCCAGCATTTT. It codes for CAISAIRGQPQHF.

The chain employs TRBV6-5 and TRBJ1-5, with D possibly being TRBD1 (5 bases). The CDR3 has 13 amino acids. The germline V gene encodes CDR1 MNHEY and CDR2 SVGAGI. V was cut by 9 bases and J by 0 bases, with 9 bases left in between. The DNA of the CDR3 is TGTGCCAGTTTGACAGATAGCAATCAGCCCCAGCATTTT. Its protein product is CASLTDSNQPQHF.

The genes are TRBV6-1 and TRBJ2-7; D is possibly TRBD1 (6 bases). The CDR3 contains 15 residues. Per germline, CDR1 MNHNS and CDR2 SASEGT. V was trimmed by 2 bases and J by 3 bases, leaving 14 bases between them. The CDR3: CASSESSKGDYEQYF. The CDR3 DNA reads TGTGCCAGCAGTGAATCCTCAAAGGGGGACTACGAGCAGTACTTC.

The chain links TRBV7-2 to TRBJ2-5, with a possible D match to TRBD1 (8 bases). This CDR3 contains 15 residues. The germline V gene has CDR1 SGHTA and CDR2 FQGNSA. V lost 5 bases, J lost 6 bases, and 19 bases lay in between. The CDR3 protein is CASSQPDRGLKTQYF. Written as DNA, the CDR3 is TGTGCCAGCAGCCAACCCGACAGGGGACTAAAGACCCAGTACTTC.

This clone was counted a single time. The chain is built from TRBV24-1 and TRBJ1-2; TRBD1 is a possible D gene (5 bases). CDR1 is KGHDR and CDR2 is SFDVKD in the germline V gene. The CDR3 has 13 residues. V gave up 3 bases and J gave up 4 bases, with 8 bases separating them. The CDR3 DNA is TGTGCCACCAGTGATCGGGACCTCTATGGCTACACCTTC. Protein: CATSDRDLYGYTF.

The CDR3: CASSGTASGNTIYF. CDR3 coding DNA: TGTGCCAGCAGTGGGACAGCCTCTGGAAACACCATATATTTT. V is TRBV6-2 or TRBV6-3 and J is TRBJ1-3; 7 bases fit TRBD1. The V segment lost 5 bases and the J segment 0 bases; nucleotides outside the gene matches: 1. Per germline, CDR1 MNHEY and CDR2 SVGEGT. The CDR3 has 14 amino acids.

This sequence joins TRBV18 and TRBJ2-1; D is undetermined. The ends were cut back, 2 bases at V and 6 bases at J, with 8 bases in the middle. This CDR3 comprises 13 residues. The germline V gene encodes CDR1 KGHSH and CDR2 LQKENI. Here the CDR3 reads CASSPGRSNEQFF. The DNA for the CDR3 is TGTGCCAGCTCACCAGGCCGGAGCAATGAGCAGTTCTTC.

The chain is built from TRBV6-6 and TRBJ2-7; tentative D call: TRBD2 (6 bases). The CDR3 has 16 amino acids. In germline, CDR1 is MNHNY, CDR2 SVGAGI (reference sequence). Trimming shortened V by 0 bases and J by 1 base, and 13 bases separated the two germline ends. The CDR3, as DNA: TGTGCCAGCAGTTACTCGAAGAGACTAGGTTCCTACGAGCAGTACTTC. As protein: CASSYSKRLGSYEQYF.

The chain joins TRBV13 to TRBJ2-7, with 7 bases that match TRBD1. V trimming: 5 bases; J trimming: 1 base; junction bases outside the gene matches: 5. The CDR3 runs 14 residues. Germline values: CDR1 PRHDT, CDR2 FYEKMQ (reference sequence). The CDR3 reads CASSATGASYEQYF. CDR3 DNA sequence: TGTGCCAGCAGCGCTACAGGGGCTTCCTACGAGCAGTACTTC.

The V call is TRBV11-2, the J call TRBJ2-7, with 7 bases fitting TRBD2. Looked up from germline, CDR1 is SGHAT and CDR2 is FQNNGV. CDR3 length equals 17 residues. With V trimmed by 3 bases and J by 0 bases, 11 bases remained unmatched. For the CDR3, the DNA is TGTGCCAGCAGCTTGCGCATTAGCGGGTTAAGCTCCTACGAGCAGTACTTC. Its protein is CASSLRISGLSSYEQYF. The variable domain in full, with the rest retrieved from reference TRBV11-2 and TRBJ2-7, is EAGVAQSPRYKIIEKRQSVAFWCNPISGHATLYWYQQILGQGPKLLIQFQNNGVVDDSQLPKDRFSAERLKGVDSTLKIQPAKLEDSAVYLCASSLRISGLSSYEQYFGPGTRLTVT.